Shown below are 21 T cell receptor beta chains from a single sample sequenced in a study of CD8 T cells in ankylosing spondylitis. One entry per CDR3 protein results from TCRdb running MiXCR on the 5' RACE reads. The sample includes approximately 35,000 distinct CDR3 sequences, around an eighth of them seen just once. The sequenced sample consisted of synovial fluid, either unsorted or a sorted T cell fraction (not recorded which). Every receptor here comes from a male donor with ankylosing spondylitis.

The table lists this clonotype with many counts. V is TRBV20-1 and J is TRBJ1-5, with a possible D match to TRBD1 (5 bases). The CDR3 contains 15 residues. CDR1 and CDR2 from the germline V gene are DFQATT and SNEGSKA (reference sequence). V was clipped by 3 bases and J by 7 bases, with 19 bases between them. In DNA form, the CDR3 reads TGCAGTGCTAGGGCTTTAGGGGAGGGCGACCAGCCCCAGCATTTT. Protein product: CSARALGEGDQPQHF.

The chain recombines TRBV3-1 with TRBJ2-5, with D possibly being TRBD1 (6 bases). This CDR3 contains 15 residues. V was clipped by 2 bases and J by 5 bases, with 15 bases between them. The germline V gene encodes CDR1 LGHDT and CDR2 YNNKEL (reference sequence). CDR3 bases: TGTGCCAGCAGCCAACTCAAGCGACAGGTGGAGACCCAGTACTTC. Translation: CASSQLKRQVETQYF.

The CDR3 loop reads CASSQDNPTNTEAFF. The CDR3 coding sequence is TGTGCCAGCAGCCAAGACAACCCAACGAACACTGAAGCTTTCTTT. The J gene is TRBJ1-1, the V gene TRBV4-2; D is unclear. CDR3 size: 15 residues. Trimming stripped 0 bases from V and 1 base from J, with 9 bases between. Germline CDR1 is LGHNA and CDR2 is YNFKEQ.

The V call is TRBV20-1, the J call TRBJ2-1; 9 bases fit TRBD2. The CDR3 extends over 15 amino acids. Per the germline V gene, CDR1 is DFQATT and CDR2 is SNEGSKA (reference sequence). Trimming cost V 3 bases and J 3 bases; bases outside gene matches: 6. DNA for the CDR3: TGCAGTGCTAGCCCCATAGCGGGAGACTACAATGAGCAGTTCTTC. Translated: CSASPIAGDYNEQFF.

This clonotype was seen repeatedly, ten times or more. The chain uses TRBV3-1 and TRBJ2-1; 12 positions agree with TRBD2. Trimming cost V 4 bases and J 7 bases; bases outside gene matches: 5. The CDR3 is 15 amino acids. Germline V lookup: CDR1 LGHDT, CDR2 YNNKEL (reference sequence). The CDR3 spells CASSPSGGAENEQFF. Here the CDR3 DNA reads TGTGCCAGCAGCCCTAGCGGGGGGGCGGAAAATGAGCAGTTCTTC.

This rearrangement joins TRBV2 to TRBJ2-7; D is perhaps TRBD1 or TRBD2 (6 bases each). Between the trimmed V and J ends, which lost 8 bases and 3 bases, there was a span of 17 bases. Germline V gene data show CDR1 as SNHLY and CDR2 as FYNNEI. The CDR3 loop spans 14 amino acids. The DNA for the CDR3 is TGTGCCAGCGATCTAGGGGGGACCGGCTACGAGCAGTACTTC. Translating it yields CASDLGGTGYEQYF.

The CDR3 here is CASSQEGGTASQEFF. The CDR3 bases are TGTGCCAGCAGCCAAGAGGGGGGGACTGCCAGCCAGGAGTTCTTC. V usage is TRBV4-2 and J usage is TRBJ2-1, with 7 bases lining up with TRBD2. After removal of 0 bases from V and 14 bases from J, the junction contained 13 bases not matched to a gene. Germline V gene lookup returns CDR1 LGHNA and CDR2 YNFKEQ. This CDR3 is built from 15 residues.

This clonotype was seen repeatedly, ten times or more. This chain links TRBV5-1 with TRBJ2-4; D assignment may be TRBD1 or TRBD2 (6 bases each). CDR1 SGHRS and CDR2 YFSETQ come from the germline V gene. The CDR3 has 15 amino acids. Trimming removed 6 bases from V and 3 bases from J, with 16 bases in between. The CDR3 DNA reads TGCGCCAGCAACCCGGGGGCCGACGTCAAAAACATTCAGTACTTC. Protein sequence: CASNPGADVKNIQYF.

This clonotype was observed a few times. V is TRBV3-1 and J is TRBJ2-7, with TRBD1 as a possible D gene (6 bases). The CDR3 covers 14 residues. The V gene's germline CDR1 is LGHDT and CDR2 YNNKEL (reference sequence). Trimming took 4 bases from V and 3 from J, leaving 13 bases between them. This chain's CDR3 is CASSPHRGGYEQYF. The CDR3 coding sequence is TGTGCCAGCAGCCCCCATCGAGGGGGCTACGAGCAGTACTTC.

This clonotype has a count of ten or more. V gene TRBV2 combines with J gene TRBJ2-3; 9 nucleotides align to TRBD2. CDR1 and CDR2 from the germline V gene are SNHLY and FYNNEI. J lost 4 bases, V lost 7 bases, and 9 bases had no gene match. CDR3 size: 15 residues. CDR3: CASTPISGSADTQYF. As DNA, the CDR3 is TGTGCCAGCACTCCGATTAGCGGGAGTGCAGATACGCAGTATTTT.

Regarding this clonotype: At one of its ends the junction is not consistent with the germline gene, which may arise from a read error. The gene calls are TRBV20-1 and TRBJ2-1, with 11 bases fitting TRBD2. This CDR3 is 16 amino acids long. Germline V gene data show CDR1 as DFQATT and CDR2 as SNEGSKA (reference sequence). CDR3 region: CSARGLAGGTYNDQFF. The CDR3 coding sequence is TGCAGTGCTAGAGGTCTAGCGGGGGGTACGTACAATGATCAGTTCTTC.

This chain links TRBV4-2 with TRBJ2-7, with TRBD2 matching over 11 bases. Germline values: CDR1 LGHNA, CDR2 YNFKEQ. The CDR3 has 21 residues. V lost 1 base to trimming and J lost 0 bases; unmatched junction nucleotides: 17. The DNA of the CDR3 is TGTGCCAGCAGCCAAGGGGGGACCATGACTGGGACTAGCGGATTCTCCTACGAGCAGTACTTC. As protein: CASSQGGTMTGTSGFSYEQYF.

This clonotype was counted many times. This chain uses TRBV3-1 with TRBJ2-7; 11 nucleotides agree with TRBD2. Germline trimming cut 4 bases from V and 0 bases from J; bases unmatched to any gene: 2. The V gene's germline CDR1 is LGHDT and CDR2 YNNKEL (reference sequence). CDR3 length equals 15 residues. The CDR3 sequence: CASSPGLAASYEQYF. CDR3 in DNA: TGTGCCAGCAGCCCGGGACTAGCGGCCTCCTACGAGCAGTACTTC.

This clonotype has a count of ten or more. V usage is TRBV5-1 and J usage is TRBJ1-2; TRBD1 is a possible D gene (5 bases). V was trimmed by 4 bases and J by 8 bases, leaving 12 bases between them. The CDR3 totals 12 residues. Germline V gene data show CDR1 as SGHRS and CDR2 as YFSETQ. The DNA of the CDR3 is TGCGCCAGCAGCCGGGACGGTTCGGGCTACACCTTC. It encodes CASSRDGSGYTF. Complete variable domain (other parts from reference TRBV5-1 and TRBJ1-2): KAGVTQTPRYLIKTRGQQVTLSCSPISGHRSVSWYQQTPGQGLQFLFEYFSETQRNKGNFPGRFSGRQFSNSRSEMNVSTLELGDSALYLCASSRDGSGYTFGSGTRLTVV.

This clonotype was counted at least ten times. The chain links TRBV12-3 or TRBV12-4 to TRBJ2-1; 7 bases agree with TRBD1. The CDR3 extends over 15 amino acids. J gave up 5 bases and V 3 bases, and 7 bases lay outside the gene matches. CDR3 sequence reads: CASSFRQGSNNEQFF. The DNA for the CDR3 is TGTGCCAGCAGTTTTAGACAGGGATCGAACAATGAGCAGTTCTTC.

The sample holds a few counts of this clonotype. This rearrangement joins TRBV13 to TRBJ2-1; TRBD2 matches 13 bases. The CDR3 contains 15 residues. After removal of 5 bases from V and 6 bases from J, the junction contained 4 bases not matched to a gene. Germline V gives CDR1 PRHDT, CDR2 FYEKMQ (reference sequence). In nucleotides, the CDR3 is TGTGCCAGCAGCGGGGGACTAGCGGGGATCAATGAGCAGTTCTTC. Translation gives CASSGGLAGINEQFF.

Many counts were recorded for this clonotype. A read error may account for a junction end that differs from germline. The chain joins TRBV4-1 to TRBJ2-1; tentatively, D is TRBD2 (6 bases). Germline V CDR1 and CDR2: MGHRA, YSYEKL. The CDR3 runs to 16 residues. The CDR3 nucleotides are TGCGCCAGCAGCCAAGATGCGGCGGGGTCCTATAATGAGCAGTTCTTC. Its protein is CASSQDAAGSYNEQFF.

Ten or more counts support this clonotype. J is TRBJ1-3 and V is TRBV7-9; D unresolved. Trimming pared 4 bases from V and 1 base from J, leaving 11 bases between. This CDR3 has 15 amino acids. Germline CDR1 and CDR2: SEHNR and FQNEAQ (reference sequence). CDR3 DNA: TGTGCCAGCAGCTCCGGCCATTCATCTGGAAACACCATATATTTT. It codes for CASSSGHSSGNTIYF.

This clonotype was picked up many times. This chain links TRBV10-3 with TRBJ2-3; D possibly corresponds to TRBD1 (6 bases). Trimming cost V 6 bases and J 4 bases, with 14 bases left between them. The germline V gene has CDR1 ENHRY and CDR2 SYGVKD. The CDR3 consists of 14 residues. The CDR3 region has the DNA TGTGCCATCAGGGATGTCAGGGGATCAGATACGCAGTATTTT. Residues: CAIRDVRGSDTQYF.

In this sample, this clonotype turned up many times. The DNA for the CDR3 is TGTGCCAGCAGTGCCGGGAACAGAGGGAAAGAGACCCAGTACTTC. This codes for CASSAGNRGKETQYF. This chain joins TRBV27 and TRBJ2-5; tentatively, D is TRBD2 (5 bases). Germline lookup yields CDR1 MNHEY and CDR2 SMNVEV (reference sequence). The CDR3 loop spans 15 amino acids. Trimming removed 5 bases at V and 3 bases at J, with 16 bases between.

At least ten counts were recorded for this clonotype. The rearrangement links TRBV28 to TRBJ2-3, with a weak D call TRBD1 (7 bases). The CDR3 covers 17 residues. Trimming removed 6 bases from V and 0 bases from J, with 19 bases in between. In germline, CDR1 is MDHEN, CDR2 SYDVKM. The CDR3 nucleotides are TGTGCCAGCAGCCAACCACTGACAGGGACTAGCACAGATACGCAGTATTTT. Its translation: CASSQPLTGTSTDTQYF.